The 16 T cell receptor beta chains listed next were all sequenced from one sample in a study of CD8 T cells in ankylosing spondylitis. TCRdb reprocessed the 5' RACE reads with MiXCR, giving one entry per CDR3 protein. This sample has about 190,000 distinct CDR3 sequences, with under 15% found just once. The sequenced sample was blood, either unsorted or a sorted T cell fraction (not recorded which). The source is a female donor with ankylosing spondylitis or in good health (not recorded which).

The J gene is TRBJ2-7, the V gene TRBV29-1; 8 bases fit TRBD2. From germline, CDR1 is SQVTM and CDR2 ANQGSEA. The CDR3 loop spans 18 amino acids. The V gene end was trimmed by 1 base and the J gene end by 0 bases; junction bases not matched to a gene: 14. The CDR3 protein is CSVEGIVSGNLSSYEQYF. The CDR3 nucleotides read TGCAGCGTTGAAGGTATCGTTAGCGGGAACTTGAGCTCCTACGAGCAGTACTTC.

This clonotype was seen at least ten times. V and J are TRBV12-3 or TRBV12-4 and TRBJ2-5; 11 bases are shared with TRBD2. The V and J ends lost 5 bases and 5 bases, in that order; junction bases with no gene match: 4. CDR3 length: 14 amino acids. The CDR3 nucleotides read TGTGCCAGCAGTACTTGGACTAGCGGGGAGACCCAGTACTTC. Translation gives CASSTWTSGETQYF.

This clonotype occurred many times. The CDR3 DNA reads TGTGCCACCAGCGACCTTGGAGGAGGGATCTATCAGCCCCAGCATTTT. Protein product: CATSDLGGGIYQPQHF. This sequence joins TRBV15 and TRBJ1-5; unclear D gene. The CDR3 is 16 amino acids. CDR1 and CDR2 (germline): LNHNV, YYDKDF (reference sequence). The ends were cut back, 5 bases at V and 5 bases at J, with 19 bases in the middle.

A few counts support this clonotype. The CDR3 DNA sequence: TGCAGCGTTGAGGGGACTAGCGGGGACAGTGTTGAGCAGTTCTTC. This translates into CSVEGTSGDSVEQFF. J is TRBJ2-1 and V is TRBV29-1; 13 nucleotides line up with TRBD2. The CDR3 consists of 15 residues. J gave up 9 bases and V 3 bases, and 8 bases lay outside the gene matches. Germline CDR1 reads SQVTM; CDR2 reads ANQGSEA.

This clonotype has more than one count but fewer than ten. J is TRBJ2-1 and V is TRBV5-1, with no clear D. Deletions cut 1 base from V and 2 bases from J, with 10 bases between. Per the germline V gene, CDR1 is SGHRS and CDR2 is YFSETQ. The length of the CDR3 is 15 residues. The CDR3 DNA reads TGCGCCAGCAGCTTGTTCAGCGAGACCTACAATGAGCAGTTCTTC. Amino acid sequence: CASSLFSETYNEQFF. The variable domain in full, completed from reference TRBV5-1 and TRBJ2-1, reads KAGVTQTPRYLIKTRGQQVTLSCSPISGHRSVSWYQQTPGQGLQFLFEYFSETQRNKGNFPGRFSGRQFSNSRSEMNVSTLELGDSALYLCASSLFSETYNEQFFGPGTRLTVL.

This clonotype was counted at least ten times. V usage is TRBV5-4 and J usage is TRBJ2-1; D may be TRBD2 (6 bases). Trimming cost V 4 bases and J 6 bases, with 14 bases left between them. CDR1 SGHNT and CDR2 YYREEE come from the germline V gene (reference sequence). The CDR3 covers 14 residues. The DNA for the CDR3 is TGTGCCAGCAGCAGTTCCGGGACTGTCAATGAGCAGTTCTTC. This translates into CASSSSGTVNEQFF.

This clonotype was recorded many times. CDR3 amino acids: CASSDTFGLGEYNEQFF. The CDR3 DNA is TGTGCCAGCAGCGACACGTTTGGGTTAGGGGAATACAATGAGCAGTTCTTC. The V and J genes are TRBV7-2 and TRBJ2-1; D is possibly TRBD1 (5 bases). V dropped 5 bases and J dropped 4 bases, with 21 bases sitting between them. The CDR3 length is 17 residues. Germline lookup yields CDR1 SGHTA and CDR2 FQGNSA.

This clonotype was observed many times. The chain uses TRBV12-3 or TRBV12-4 and TRBJ1-6; 8 nucleotides match TRBD1. V lost 6 bases and J lost 8; bases outside the gene matches: 6. This CDR3 is built from 14 residues. CDR3 DNA sequence: TGTGCCAGCAGGCAACAGGGGGAACATTCACCCCTCCACTTT. Its translation is CASRQQGEHSPLHF.

This clonotype was picked up many times. The chain joins TRBV7-2 to TRBJ2-3, with a weak D call TRBD1 (5 bases). V was shortened by 1 base and J by 9 bases, with 14 bases between the two germline ends. In germline, CDR1 is SGHTA, CDR2 FQGNSA. This CDR3 is 14 amino acids long. The CDR3 DNA reads TGTGCCAGCAGCTTAGAACTTAATCCAGGGACGCAGTATTTT. Residues: CASSLELNPGTQYF.

This clonotype has ten or more counts. J is TRBJ1-2 and V is TRBV10-3, with D uncertain. The CDR3 is 12 residues long. The germline CDR1 and CDR2 sequences are ENHRY and SYGVKD. The germline V and J ends were trimmed by 1 base and 7 bases, with 7 bases remaining between them. The CDR3 here is CAISEYPSGYTF. The DNA of the CDR3 is TGTGCCATCAGTGAGTATCCGTCTGGCTACACCTTC.

This clonotype was recorded at least ten times. The chain employs TRBV4-3 and TRBJ2-2, with a possible D match to TRBD2 (5 bases). This CDR3 spans 18 amino acids. V was pared by 0 bases and J by 5 bases, with 19 bases between. CDR1 is LGHNA and CDR2 is YSLEER in the germline V gene. The CDR3 reads CASSQEEHPAPGTGELFF. The CDR3 bases are TGCGCCAGCAGCCAAGAAGAGCATCCAGCCCCGGGAACCGGGGAGCTGTTTTTT.

V and J are TRBV15 and TRBJ2-7; the D gene could be TRBD1 or TRBD2 (5 bases each). Germline V gene lookup returns CDR1 LNHNV and CDR2 YYDKDF (reference sequence). The CDR3 totals 15 residues. Trimming left V 4 bases short and J 7 bases short, with 20 bases between. The CDR3 region has the DNA TGTGCCACCAGCAAGGAAGACAGCCGGACTGATGAGCAGTACTTC. This encodes CATSKEDSRTDEQYF.

The V gene is TRBV19, the J gene TRBJ1-2; D not resolved. Trimming took off 3 bases at V and 5 bases at J, with 10 bases between the two ends. Germline V CDR1 and CDR2: LNHDA, SQIVND (reference sequence). CDR3 length equals 13 residues. The DNA of the CDR3 is TGTGCCAGTAGTATTGAACACAAGTATGGCTACACCTTC. It specifies CASSIEHKYGYTF.

V gene TRBV4-2 combines with J gene TRBJ1-2; TRBD1 matches 7 bases. From germline, CDR1 is LGHNA and CDR2 YNFKEQ. With 6 bases clipped from V and 5 bases from J, the junction kept 15 bases outside the gene matches. There are 16 residues in the CDR3. The CDR3 DNA reads as TGTGCCAGCAGACTGAGACCTACAGGGGATCCTTATGGCTACACCTTC. Residues: CASRLRPTGDPYGYTF.

This clonotype was seen ten or more times. The V call is TRBV12-3 or TRBV12-4, the J call TRBJ2-1; D ambiguous. CDR3 length: 14 residues. The V end was cut by 4 bases, the J end by 7 bases, with 14 bases between. Here the CDR3 DNA reads TGTGCCAGCAGTTCTGTGTCTCTGGGGAATGAGCAGTTCTTC. It encodes CASSSVSLGNEQFF.

The V and J genes are TRBV19 and TRBJ1-1; D not certain. Germline V gene sequence: CDR1 LNHDA, CDR2 SQIVND (reference sequence). The CDR3 runs 14 residues. The V end lost 8 bases, the J end lost 5 bases, and 18 bases lay between the germline ends. This CDR3 is CASCQVERGTEAFF. In DNA form, the CDR3 reads TGTGCCAGTTGCCAGGTGGAAAGAGGGACTGAAGCTTTCTTT.